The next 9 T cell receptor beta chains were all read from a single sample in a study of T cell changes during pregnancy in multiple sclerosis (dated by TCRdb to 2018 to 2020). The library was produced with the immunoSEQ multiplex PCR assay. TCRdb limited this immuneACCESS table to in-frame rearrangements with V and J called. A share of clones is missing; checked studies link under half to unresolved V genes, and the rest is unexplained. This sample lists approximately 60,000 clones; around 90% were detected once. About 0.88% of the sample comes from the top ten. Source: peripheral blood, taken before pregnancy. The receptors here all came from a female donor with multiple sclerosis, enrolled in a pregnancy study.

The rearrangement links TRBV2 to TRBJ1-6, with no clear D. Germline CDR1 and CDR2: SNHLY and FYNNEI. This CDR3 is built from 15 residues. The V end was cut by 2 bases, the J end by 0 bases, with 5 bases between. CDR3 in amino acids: CASSERSSYNSPLHF. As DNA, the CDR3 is TGTGCCAGCAGTGAAAGGAGCTCCTATAATTCACCCCTCCACTTT.

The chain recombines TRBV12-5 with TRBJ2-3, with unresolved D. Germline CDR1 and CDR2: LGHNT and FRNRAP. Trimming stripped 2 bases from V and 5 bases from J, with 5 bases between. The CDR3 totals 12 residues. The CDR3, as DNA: TGTGCTAGTGGTTTGATCGGAGATACGCAGTATTTT. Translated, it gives CASGLIGDTQYF.

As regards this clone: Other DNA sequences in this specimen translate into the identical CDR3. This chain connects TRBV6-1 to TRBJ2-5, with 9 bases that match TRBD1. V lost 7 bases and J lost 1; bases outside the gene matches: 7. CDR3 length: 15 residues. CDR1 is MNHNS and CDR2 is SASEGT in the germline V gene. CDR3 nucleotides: TGTGCCAGCAAAAGAGGGACAGGGCTCCAAGAGACCCAGTACTTC. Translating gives CASKRGTGLQETQYF.

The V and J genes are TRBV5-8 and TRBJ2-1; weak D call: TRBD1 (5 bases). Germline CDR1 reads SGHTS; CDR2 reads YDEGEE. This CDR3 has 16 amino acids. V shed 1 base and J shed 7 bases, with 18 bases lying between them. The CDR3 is CASSLSRVNIGNEQFF. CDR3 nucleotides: TGTGCCAGCAGCTTGAGCAGGGTGAATATCGGGAATGAGCAGTTCTTC.

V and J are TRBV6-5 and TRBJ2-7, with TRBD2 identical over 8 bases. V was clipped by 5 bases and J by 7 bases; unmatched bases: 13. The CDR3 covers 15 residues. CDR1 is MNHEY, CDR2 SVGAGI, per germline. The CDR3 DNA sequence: TGTGCCAGCAGTACCCAGGGACTAGTGAAAGGGGAGCAGTACTTC. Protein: CASSTQGLVKGEQYF.

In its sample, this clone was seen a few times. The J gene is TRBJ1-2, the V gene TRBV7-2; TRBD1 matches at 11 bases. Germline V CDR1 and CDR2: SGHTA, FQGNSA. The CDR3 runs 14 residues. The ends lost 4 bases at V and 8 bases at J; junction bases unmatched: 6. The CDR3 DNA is TGTGCCAGCAGCTACGGGACAGGGGGTAGGGGCTACACCTTC. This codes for CASSYGTGGRGYTF.

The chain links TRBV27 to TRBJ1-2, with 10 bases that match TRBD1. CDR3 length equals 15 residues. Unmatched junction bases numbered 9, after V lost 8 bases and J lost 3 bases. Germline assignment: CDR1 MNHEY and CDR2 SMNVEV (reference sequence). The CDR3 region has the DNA TGTGCCAGCGGGGAAGGGACAGGGGTATACTATGGCTACACCTTC. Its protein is CASGEGTGVYYGYTF.

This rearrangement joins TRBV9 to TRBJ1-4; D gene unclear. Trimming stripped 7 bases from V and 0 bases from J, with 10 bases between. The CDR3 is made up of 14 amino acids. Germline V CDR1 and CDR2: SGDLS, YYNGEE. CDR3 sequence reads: CASSPGTTNEKLFF. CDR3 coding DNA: TGTGCCAGCTCCCCCGGGACAACTAATGAAAAACTGTTTTTT.

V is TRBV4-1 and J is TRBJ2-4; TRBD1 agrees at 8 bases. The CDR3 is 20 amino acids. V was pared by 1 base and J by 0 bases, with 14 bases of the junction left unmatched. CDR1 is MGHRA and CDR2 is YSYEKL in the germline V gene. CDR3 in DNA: TGCGCCAGCAGCCAAGCAAGCGGTGGGACAGGCCAATTAGCCAAAAACATTCAGTACTTC. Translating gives CASSQASGGTGQLAKNIQYF.